One sample yielded the 26 T cell receptor beta chains listed below, sequenced in a study of T-cell reconstitution after alpha-beta-depleted transplantation in children. Preparation of the TCRbeta library involved a method that used unique molecular identifiers. One entry per CDR3 protein, called by TCRdb with MiXCR from the PCR reads. The profile shows roughly 280,000 distinct CDR3 sequences, approximately 10% of them singletons. The sequencing here drew on peripheral blood, taken 180 days after TCRalphabeta/CD19-depleted stem cell transplant. The receptors shown here come from a male patient aged 2-15 years who had a stem cell transplant for chronic granulomatous disease, so the T cells may come from the graft donor.

This clonotype came up many times. This chain links TRBV28 with TRBJ1-3, with D uncertain. The CDR3 loop spans 14 amino acids. In germline, CDR1 is MDHEN, CDR2 SYDVKM. Trimming pared 3 bases from V and 7 bases from J, leaving 13 bases between. The CDR3 here is CASSLVQRANTIYF. The CDR3 region has the DNA TGTGCCAGCAGTTTGGTCCAGAGAGCGAACACCATATATTTT. The variable domain in full, with the rest retrieved from reference TRBV28 and TRBJ1-3, is DVKVTQSSRYLVKRTGEKVFLECVQDMDHENMFWYRQDPGLGLRLIYFSYDVKMKEKGDIPEGYSVSREKKERFSLILESASTNQTSMYLCASSLVQRANTIYFGEGSWLTVV.

This clonotype has at least ten counts. The chain links TRBV7-2 to TRBJ2-7; D might be TRBD2 (6 bases). V lost 0 bases, J lost 0 bases, and 6 bases lay in between. This CDR3 is 14 amino acids long. Germline values: CDR1 SGHTA, CDR2 FQGNSA. CDR3 protein: CASSLASGSYEQYF. The CDR3 DNA reads TGTGCCAGCAGCTTAGCTAGCGGCTCCTACGAGCAGTACTTC. The full variable domain, in which reference TRBV7-2 and TRBJ2-7 provide the parts outside the CDR3, is GAGVSQSPSNKVTEKGKDVELRCDPISGHTALYWYRQSLGQGLEFLIYFQGNSAPDKSGLPSDRFSAERTGGSVSTLTIQRTQQEDSAVYLCASSLASGSYEQYFGPGTRLTVT.

This clonotype was recorded at least ten times. The rearrangement links TRBV4-1 to TRBJ1-2; D might be TRBD1 (6 bases). Between the trimmed V and J ends, which lost 4 bases and 3 bases, there was a span of 12 bases. The CDR3 loop spans 14 amino acids. The germline CDR1 and CDR2 sequences are MGHRA and YSYEKL. CDR3 DNA sequence: TGCGCCAGCAGCCCAACAGGGCCGGACTATGGCTACACCTTC. Amino acid sequence: CASSPTGPDYGYTF.

This clonotype was found many times. V is TRBV29-1 and J is TRBJ2-3; 13 bases match TRBD2. Germline values: CDR1 SQVTM, CDR2 ANQGSEA. Unmatched junction bases numbered 13, after V lost 4 bases and J lost 3 bases. CDR3 length: 18 amino acids. In nucleotides, the CDR3 is TGCAGCGTTGCGGCCCTGGGACCGACTAGCGGGAGGACAGATACGCAGTATTTT. This translates into CSVAALGPTSGRTDTQYF.

This clonotype was counted ten times or more. The chain employs TRBV5-1 and TRBJ2-7, with 9 bases identical to TRBD2. Per germline, CDR1 SGHRS and CDR2 YFSETQ. J lost 4 bases, V lost 2 bases, and 7 bases had no gene match. The CDR3 runs to 15 residues. The CDR3 here is CASSLVSGSGYEQYF. DNA for the CDR3: TGCGCCAGCAGCTTAGTTAGCGGGAGTGGGTACGAGCAGTACTTC. Drawing the rest from reference TRBV5-1 and TRBJ2-7, the complete variable domain is KAGVTQTPRYLIKTRGQQVTLSCSPISGHRSVSWYQQTPGQGLQFLFEYFSETQRNKGNFPGRFSGRQFSNSRSEMNVSTLELGDSALYLCASSLVSGSGYEQYFGPGTRLTVT.

In its sample, this clonotype was seen many times. The chain recombines TRBV18 with TRBJ2-3; D gene unclear. There are 15 residues in the CDR3. The germline V gene has CDR1 KGHSH and CDR2 LQKENI. V gave up 0 bases and J gave up 2 bases, with 9 bases separating them. As DNA, the CDR3 is TGTGCCAGCTCACCACCGTCCGGTCTCACAGATACGCAGTATTTT. Amino acid sequence: CASSPPSGLTDTQYF.

In its sample, this clonotype was seen many times. The gene calls are TRBV6-1 and TRBJ2-2, with 12 bases matching TRBD2. With V trimmed by 6 bases and J by 5 bases, 13 bases remained unmatched. This CDR3 has 18 residues. The germline gives CDR1 MNHNS, CDR2 SASEGT. The CDR3 sequence is CASRTETRLAGETGELFF. CDR3 DNA sequence: TGTGCCAGCAGGACGGAAACCCGACTAGCGGGAGAAACCGGGGAGCTGTTTTTT.

This clonotype was detected many times. The chain combines TRBV18 with TRBJ1-1, with 7 bases aligning to TRBD1. The V and J ends lost 3 bases and 1 base, in that order; junction bases with no gene match: 5. Germline V gene lookup returns CDR1 KGHSH and CDR2 LQKENI. The CDR3 length is 15 residues. The CDR3 region is CASSPEAGGNTEAFF. As DNA, the CDR3 is TGTGCCAGCTCACCGGAGGCAGGGGGGAACACTGAAGCTTTCTTT.

This clonotype was counted ten times or more. The chain has TRBV12-3 or TRBV12-4 and TRBJ1-2; D might be TRBD1 (5 bases). The germline V and J ends were trimmed by 5 bases and 4 bases, with 17 bases remaining between them. CDR3 length equals 15 residues. The CDR3 DNA is TGTGCCAGCAGTCGCTTCGGGGGGGTATCCTATGGCTACACCTTC. This gives the protein CASSRFGGVSYGYTF.

This clonotype was seen ten or more times. The chain couples TRBV7-9 to TRBJ2-3; TRBD1 agrees at 10 bases. This CDR3 spans 15 amino acids. With 5 bases clipped from V and 2 bases from J, the junction kept 4 bases outside the gene matches. Germline lookup yields CDR1 SEHNR and CDR2 FQNEAQ (reference sequence). The CDR3 protein is CASSKGQGVTDTQYF. In DNA form, the CDR3 reads TGTGCCAGCAGCAAAGGACAGGGGGTCACAGATACGCAGTATTTT.

This clonotype was recorded many times. The rearrangement links TRBV20-1 to TRBJ2-2, with 9 bases aligning to TRBD2. Germline lookup yields CDR1 DFQATT and CDR2 SNEGSKA (reference sequence). With V trimmed by 2 bases and J by 2 bases, 3 bases remained unmatched. This CDR3 has 15 residues. This chain's CDR3 is CSARRLAGNTGELFF. In nucleotides, the CDR3 is TGCAGTGCTAGAAGGCTAGCGGGAAACACCGGGGAGCTGTTTTTT.

At least ten counts were recorded for this clonotype. V gene TRBV28 combines with J gene TRBJ1-2; D is ambiguous. Germline CDR1 MDHEN, CDR2 SYDVKM. V was trimmed by 2 bases and J by 7 bases, leaving 14 bases between them. The CDR3 is 14 amino acids. The CDR3 protein is CASSLKGAVGGYTF. The DNA of the CDR3 is TGTGCCAGCAGTTTAAAGGGTGCCGTCGGTGGCTACACCTTC.

The table lists this clonotype with many counts. The chain joins TRBV20-1 to TRBJ2-4; 7 bases agree with TRBD1. V shed 6 bases, J shed 7 bases, and the junction held 9 bases outside the gene matches. CDR1 is DFQATT, CDR2 SNEGSKA, per germline (reference sequence). CDR3 size: 13 residues. Here the CDR3 DNA reads TGCAGTGCGTCCGGACAGGTTATTAACATTCAGTACTTC. Protein: CSASGQVINIQYF.

Ten or more counts support this clonotype. The gene calls are TRBV7-9 and TRBJ2-3, with TRBD2 matching 9 bases. With V trimmed by 5 bases and J by 0 bases, 6 bases remained unmatched. CDR3 size: 16 residues. Germline V gene data show CDR1 as SEHNR and CDR2 as FQNEAQ (reference sequence). The DNA for the CDR3 is TGTGCCAGCAGCGAGGGACTAGCATCGAGCACAGATACGCAGTATTTT. This sequence encodes CASSEGLASSTDTQYF.

This clonotype was counted at least ten times. J is TRBJ2-1 and V is TRBV29-1; D unresolved. Germline CDR1 reads SQVTM; CDR2 reads ANQGSEA. The CDR3 contains 14 residues. V lost 3 bases and J lost 5, with 14 bases in between. In nucleotides, the CDR3 is TGCAGCGTTGATCCCCGGCAGTTACACAATGAGCAGTTCTTC. Translation gives CSVDPRQLHNEQFF.

This clonotype has at least ten counts. The genes are TRBV9 and TRBJ1-5, with D unresolved. Trimming took off 0 bases at V and 0 bases at J, with 4 bases between the two ends. The length of the CDR3 is 14 residues. Germline CDR1 is SGDLS and CDR2 is YYNGEE. The CDR3 nucleotides are TGTGCCAGCAGCGTAGGCACTAGCAATCAGCCCCAGCATTTT. This sequence encodes CASSVGTSNQPQHF. The variable domain in full, with the rest retrieved from reference TRBV9 and TRBJ1-5, is DSGVTQTPKHLITATGQRVTLRCSPRSGDLSVYWYQQSLDQGLQFLIQYYNGEERAKGNILERFSAQQFPDLHSELNLSSLELGDSALYFCASSVGTSNQPQHFGDGTRLSIL.

This clonotype was seen repeatedly, ten times or more. V is TRBV9 and J is TRBJ2-2; TRBD2 matches at 8 bases. The junction had 5 bases not matched to a gene; V was cut back by 3 bases and J by 4 bases. The CDR3 consists of 15 residues. Germline V gene lookup returns CDR1 SGDLS and CDR2 YYNGEE. CDR3 residues: CASSAQTSVTGELFF. DNA for the CDR3: TGTGCCAGCAGCGCCCAGACTAGCGTCACCGGGGAGCTGTTTTTT.

A remark on this clonotype: A much larger clone is a single base away; this may be a read error. This rearrangement joins TRBV6-5 to TRBJ2-7; TRBD2 aligns across 7 bases. Germline values: CDR1 MNHEY, CDR2 SVGAGI. V lost 4 bases to trimming and J lost 0 bases; unmatched junction nucleotides: 9. The CDR3 runs 16 residues. The CDR3, as DNA: TGTGCCAGCAGTTCCCTTGGGAGGGTTGGCTCCTACGAGCAGTACTTC. It specifies CASSSLGRVGSYEQYF.

This clonotype was seen repeatedly, ten times or more. The chain is built from TRBV5-5 and TRBJ2-2, with TRBD1 as a possible D gene (6 bases). Germline V gene data show CDR1 as SGHKS and CDR2 as YYEKEE (reference sequence). V gave up 0 bases and J gave up 3 bases, with 9 bases separating them. The CDR3 is 15 amino acids. CDR3 in amino acids: CASSLVQGDTGELFF. As DNA, the CDR3 is TGTGCCAGCAGCTTGGTACAGGGAGACACCGGGGAGCTGTTTTTT.

J is TRBJ2-6 and V is TRBV12-5, with D possibly matching TRBD1 (5 bases). Germline V gene lookup returns CDR1 LGHNT and CDR2 FRNRAP. This CDR3 is 19 amino acids long. With 5 bases removed from V and 0 bases from J, the gap between germline ends came to 20 bases. The CDR3 nucleotides read TGTGCTAGTGGTCGATCCCCCAAGACAGATATCTCTGGGGCCAACGTCCTGACTTTC. Its protein is CASGRSPKTDISGANVLTF.

This clonotype has more than one count but fewer than ten. The chain recombines TRBV3-1 with TRBJ2-5; 10 nucleotides match TRBD2. This CDR3 region has 18 residues. CDR1 and CDR2 (germline): LGHDT, YNNKEL (reference sequence). V lost 1 base, J lost 5 bases, and 13 bases stayed unmatched. The CDR3 sequence: CASSQVGSQRGGRETQYF. CDR3 sequence (DNA): TGTGCCAGCAGCCAAGTCGGGTCCCAGCGGGGGGGCCGGGAGACCCAGTACTTC.

A few counts support this clonotype. V usage is TRBV6-1 and J usage is TRBJ1-2; D possibly corresponds to TRBD1 (6 bases). V was clipped by 4 bases and J by 5 bases, with 17 bases between them. Germline assignment: CDR1 MNHNS and CDR2 SASEGT. The CDR3 sequence is 15 residues long. The CDR3, as DNA: TGTGCCAGCAGTGTCGGACAGCTGGGCTTATATGGCTACACCTTC. Its translation is CASSVGQLGLYGYTF.

Many counts were recorded for this clonotype. The chain carries TRBV29-1 and TRBJ2-5; D assignment may be TRBD1 or TRBD2 (5 bases each). The V gene's germline CDR1 is SQVTM and CDR2 ANQGSEA. The V and J ends lost 5 bases and 0 bases respectively, with 10 bases between them. The CDR3 contains 13 residues. In nucleotides, the CDR3 is TGCAGCGTTTCTGGGACGCACCAAGAGACCCAGTACTTC. Translating it yields CSVSGTHQETQYF.

In this sample, this clonotype turned up many times. V is TRBV28 and J is TRBJ1-2; D not resolved. The CDR3 has 16 amino acids. Per germline, CDR1 MDHEN and CDR2 SYDVKM. The V and J ends lost 5 bases and 4 bases respectively, with 20 bases between them. Here the CDR3 DNA reads TGTGCCAGCAGTCCGTACTCTTCTCGGACTGTCTATGGCTACACCTTC. It specifies CASSPYSSRTVYGYTF.

This chain connects TRBV5-4 to TRBJ2-7, with 9 bases aligning to TRBD2. CDR1 and CDR2 (germline): SGHNT, YYREEE (reference sequence). The J segment lost 8 bases and the V segment lost 1 base, leaving 13 bases of the junction unmatched. The CDR3 extends over 16 amino acids. CDR3 residues: CASSLRASGTSDQQYF. CDR3 in DNA: TGTGCCAGCAGCTTGAGGGCTAGCGGGACGTCTGATCAGCAGTACTTC.

This clonotype appeared many times. The V and J genes are TRBV29-1 and TRBJ1-1; 9 bases line up with TRBD1. CDR1 SQVTM and CDR2 ANQGSEA come from the germline V gene. The ends lost 4 bases at V and 1 base at J; junction bases unmatched: 7. This CDR3 contains 15 residues. The CDR3 sequence: CSVGDRAKENTEAFF. In nucleotides, the CDR3 is TGCAGCGTTGGGGACAGGGCGAAGGAGAACACTGAAGCTTTCTTT.